This T cell receptor beta chain was observed in a study of shared clonotypes between healthy human individuals. Study in general: Each donor contributed plates that comprised three CD4 naive, three CD4 memory, two CD8 naive and one CD8 memory. Overall study findings and caveats: Generation probabilities were higher for clonotypes shared across all four sorted-subset donors than for unshared ones. A handful of donors showed sharing of approximately 5% of naive CD4 clonotypes.

Those who donated, Caucasian adults without exception, all lived in Nashville, Tennessee. Of note for this clone: Its cognate antigen is unknown.

The table came from immunoSEQ multiplex PCR; TCRdb's copy has only in-frame clones and leaves some out. The sample has about 320,000 clones, roughly 84% seen once. The sequenced material came from memory CD8+ T cells sorted from blood. The subset was: CD45RO+ cells pooled with CCR7-negative TemRA cells. The receptor comes from a man younger than 35 in good health.

Here the CDR3 DNA reads TGTGCCAGCAGCTTGGGTGGGACAAACCCCTACGAGCAGTACTTC. It encodes CASSLGGTNPYEQYF. V usage is TRBV5-6 and J usage is TRBJ2-7, with D perhaps TRBD1 (6 bases). This CDR3 comprises 15 residues. Trimming removed 0 bases at V and 2 bases at J, with 12 bases between. From germline, CDR1 is SGHDT and CDR2 YYEEEE.